This T cell receptor beta chain came from a study of T cells in Graves' hyperthyroidism and ophthalmopathy. Stable hyperthyroidism: no ophthalmopathy progression over 18 months of follow-up. Newly diagnosed patients aged 18 to 65 had hyperthyroidism of under 2 months' duration. Exclusions: uncontrolled infection, other autoimmune disease, pregnancy, lactation. Regarding this clonotype: Its matching antigen is unknown.

From RNA transcripts, TCR beta CDR3 regions were amplified. Primed by the HTBI set, a first-round RT-PCR was run on the TCR CDR3. MiXCR, applied by TCRdb to the multiplex PCR reads, yields one record per CDR3 protein. The data contain under 700,000 distinct CDR3 sequences, about 45% of them singletons. Broader study findings: Blood also carried most thyroid clonotypes expanded above 0.001.

Germline CDR1 SNHLY, CDR2 FYNNEI. This CDR3 has 14 amino acids. With 7 bases removed from V and 5 bases from J, the gap between germline ends came to 17 bases. Material: peripheral blood or thyroid tissue (not recorded which). The rearrangement links TRBV2 to TRBJ2-5; D might be TRBD1 (6 bases). The sequence was collected from a woman aged 18-35 years with Graves' hyperthyroidism. The CDR3 spells CASIMDRILETQYF. CDR3 coding DNA: TGTGCCAGCATTATGGACAGAATCTTGGAGACCCAGTACTTC.